This is a list of T cell receptor beta chains from one sample in a study of cytomegalovirus exposure and HLA in healthy donors. Sequencing was performed with immunoSEQ multiplex PCR; in TCRdb, only in-frame clones are kept and a portion is missing. The repertoire has about 280,000 clones, approximately 83% of them found once; the top ten carry approximately 1%. Material: PBMCs. The source is a woman in her late teens or twenties in good health and CMV-seronegative. Both conserved end residues are part of each CDR3. Each record gives: clone size, V gene, CDR3 protein. The size entry is marked missing in some rows and otherwise reads once, few, many or a size class.

size: -; V: TRBV7-9; CDR3: CASSQPSRVYNEQFF
size: -; V: TRBV5-8; CDR3: CASSFSLPRGTRYGYTF
size: -; V: TRBV5-4; CDR3: CASSLAGKEETQYF
size: -; V: TRBV27; CDR3: CASGSGRSGNTIYF
size: -; V: TRBV6-1; CDR3: CASSTLRVDTQYF
size: -; V: TRBV5-1; CDR3: CASSLGQGFNEQFF
size: -; V: TRBV30; CDR3: CAWRPTGMDQPQHF
size: -; V: TRBV6-5; CDR3: CASSYGQASSPLHF
size: -; V: TRBV7-9; CDR3: CASSVGTGSYQPQHF
size: -; V: TRBV4-1; CDR3: CASSQVQGPQPQHF
size: -; V: TRBV7-2; CDR3: CASSLSPGGYRGPLHF
size: -; V: TRBV18; CDR3: CASSLTTGLNTEAFF
size: many; V: TRBV5-6; CDR3: CASSPDGRGHSPLHF
size: few; V: TRBV30; CDR3: CAGSGGAYEQYF
size: -; V: TRBV9; CDR3: CASSVYTGTTDTQYF
size: -; V: TRBV5-1; CDR3: CASSERQAMSNEKLFF
size: few; V: TRBV6-5; CDR3: CASSLGWADTQYF
size: -; V: TRBV27; CDR3: CASSLQGADYEQYF
size: -; V: TRBV27; CDR3: CASTLTRGKQETQYF
size: -; V: TRBV5-4; CDR3: CASSLVLSGRRSYEQYF
size: -; V: TRBV7-2; CDR3: CASSLAAGETYNEQFF
size: -; V: TRBV7-8; CDR3: CASSPSPGGANEQFF
size: -; V: TRBV12-5; CDR3: CKSGRANEQYF
size: -; V: TRBV30; CDR3: CAWGWVTSGYEQYF
size: -; V: TRBV10-2; CDR3: CASSESAGTGFGGYTF
size: once; V: TRBV7-3; CDR3: CASSLGSGTGGEEQFF
size: -; V: TRBV19; CDR3: CASSITGRNEQFF
size: -; V: TRBV9; CDR3: CASSVDPVNTEAFF
size: -; V: TRBV11-3; CDR3: CASSPGQGGEQYF
size: -; V: TRBV27; CDR3: CASRQRTGHGYTF
size: -; V: TRBV30; CDR3: CAWTHYTGAPGNTIYF
size: -; V: TRBV5-1; CDR3: CASSRDRGHQETQYF
size: -; V: TRBV5-1; CDR3: CASSMGGEANYGYTF
size: -; V: TRBV27; CDR3: CASSLGTSGRGEQFF
size: -; V: TRBV19; CDR3: CASSTSSAERITYGYTF
size: -; V: TRBV28; CDR3: CASSSDWSSGNTIYF
size: -; V: TRBV10-2; CDR3: CASSDHTGISGNTIYF
size: -; V: TRBV13; CDR3: CASSRQENYGYTF
size: -; V: TRBV27; CDR3: CASRAGLASSYEQYF
size: -; V: TRBV27; CDR3: CASRPGLAGEAPYNEQFF
size: -; V: TRBV5-1; CDR3: CASSLGWGPNTEAFF
size: -; V: TRBV5-1; CDR3: CASSLEAGYDGGYGYTF
size: -; V: TRBV6-6; CDR3: CASSSPETRNQPQHF